This TCR beta chain was documented in a study of radiotherapy plus CTLA-4 blockade in lung cancer. About the research overall: Among patients, over 15% showed objective responses, and approximately 29% had disease control.

The protocol was immunoSEQ multiplex PCR, while the TCRdb copy is restricted to in-frame clones and leaves out a portion. Of approximately 95,000 clones listed, around four fifths are singletons. Focal radiation with ipilimumab CTLA-4 blockade was given to patients with chemo-refractory metastatic non-small-cell lung cancer. Study results and limitations: TCR clones from tumors expanded in blood after radiotherapy plus ipilimumab.

The CDR3 has 20 residues. V lost 4 bases and J lost 1, with 23 bases in between. The V gene's germline CDR1 is SNHLY and CDR2 FYNNEI. For this clone: Antigen: not known.

This chain joins TRBV2 and TRBJ2-6, with a tentative D call TRBD2 (6 bases). The starting material was peripheral blood, obtained from a patient treated with radiotherapy plus ipilimumab. This TCR was sampled from a human donor with non-small cell lung cancer who had a partial response to radiotherapy plus ipilimumab. CDR3 nucleotides: TGTGCCAGCAGTGGAATTGGCCAGAGGGGAGGCACTTCTGGGGCCAACGTCCTGACTTTC. It yields the protein CASSGIGQRGGTSGANVLTF.